This T cell receptor beta chain is from a study of blood T cell repertoires in COVID-19. With V trimmed by 8 bases and J by 5 bases, 5 bases remained unmatched. This CDR3 contains 13 residues. The V gene's germline CDR1 is MDHEN and CDR2 SYDVKM. TCRdb keeps only in-frame clones here, not all; method: immunoSEQ multiplex PCR. The table records roughly 67,000 clones, 80% to 90% of them present only once. This clonotype was sampled from a man aged 50 to 60 with active COVID-19. The specimen sequenced was peripheral blood. The chain combines TRBV28 with TRBJ2-5; 10 positions match TRBD2. Here the CDR3 DNA reads TGTGCCAGCTGTCTAGCGGGAGTGGAGACCCAGTACTTC. It specifies CASCLAGVETQYF. Variable domain in full (rest from reference TRBV28 and TRBJ2-5): DVKVTQSSRYLVKRTGEKVFLECVQDMDHENMFWYRQDPGLGLRLIYFSYDVKMKEKGDIPEGYSVSREKKERFSLILESASTNQTSMYLCASCLAGVETQYFGPGTRLLVL.